This TCR beta chain was sequenced in a study of OX40 agonist ivuxolimab in advanced cancers. Study-wide background: A diagnosis of hepatocellular carcinoma, melanoma, renal cell or head and neck cancer was present in dose-escalation patients. Three patients, one with hepatocellular carcinoma and two with cutaneous melanoma, responded partially. Points from the study as a whole: On average, a greater number of expanded clones characterised CD8+ T cells relative to CD4+.

Note on this clone: Antigen unknown.

Germline lookup yields CDR1 SGDLS and CDR2 YYNGEE. This CDR3 spans 19 amino acids. V dropped 0 bases and J dropped 2; count of bases not matched to a gene: 14. TCRdb's copy holds only in-frame clones and misses some; the assay was immunoSEQ multiplex PCR. In the table there are tens of thousands of clones, about 90% of which are singletons. This rearrangement joins TRBV9 to TRBJ2-7; 10 bases map to TRBD2. This receptor was obtained from an adult with an advanced solid tumor such as melanoma, head and neck, liver or kidney cancer. Sequencing used CD4+ or CD8+ T cells sorted from blood, obtained in a trial of the OX40 agonist ivuxolimab. The CDR3 protein is CASSVDLAGVLPTPYEQYF. The CDR3 coding sequence is TGTGCCAGCAGCGTAGACCTAGCGGGAGTACTCCCCACCCCCTACGAGCAGTACTTC.